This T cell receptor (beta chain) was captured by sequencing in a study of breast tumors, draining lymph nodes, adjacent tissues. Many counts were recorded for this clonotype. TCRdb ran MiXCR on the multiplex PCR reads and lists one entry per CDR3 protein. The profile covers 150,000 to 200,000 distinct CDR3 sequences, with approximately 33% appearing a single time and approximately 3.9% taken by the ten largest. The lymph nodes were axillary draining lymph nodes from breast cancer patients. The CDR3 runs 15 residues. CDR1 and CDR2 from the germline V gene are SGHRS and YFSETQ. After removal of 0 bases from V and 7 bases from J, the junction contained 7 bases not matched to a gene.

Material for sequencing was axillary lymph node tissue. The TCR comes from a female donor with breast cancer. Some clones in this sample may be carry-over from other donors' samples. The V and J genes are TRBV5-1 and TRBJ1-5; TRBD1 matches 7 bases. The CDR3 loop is CASSLDRGAGQPQHF. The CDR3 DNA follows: TGCGCCAGCAGCTTGGACAGGGGTGCTGGCCAGCCCCAGCATTTT.